This entry features one T cell receptor beta chain sequence. Other DNA variants within this sample encode the same CDR3. This entry is derived from a study of radiation and T cells in renal cell carcinoma. Time point of the sample: blood 4 weeks post-SBRT, at nephrectomy. Treatment indicated: 15 Gy SBRT to primary tumor, nephrectomy 4 weeks later. Germline assignment: CDR1 SQVTM and CDR2 ANQGSEA. J lost 4 bases, V lost 7 bases, and 5 bases had no gene match. The CDR3 totals 13 residues. Measured with immunoSEQ multiplex PCR; TCRdb has only the in-frame clones, and not every one. The repertoire consists of some 44,000 clones, with 65% to 85% occurring once and the leading ten covering about 25%.

The chain is built from TRBV29-1 and TRBJ2-7; 12 bases map to TRBD1. The receptor comes from a woman in her sixties or seventies with renal cell carcinoma. This material consisted of blood, taken from a patient whose treatment included radiotherapy and nephrectomy. In DNA, the CDR3 is TGCAGCGCCCAGGGACAGGGGGCGTACGAGCAGTACTTC. Protein product: CSAQGQGAYEQYF.